These 14 T cell receptor beta chains were all obtained from the same sample, sequenced in a study of cytomegalovirus exposure and HLA in healthy donors. In the PCR, 60 Vbeta and 13 Jbeta primers were used. This table comes from immunoSEQ multiplex PCR, and its TCRdb copy is limited to in-frame clones, with some not included. Of around 150,000 clones listed, approximately 75% are singletons. The sample was PBMCs. The source of these receptors is a man aged 50 to 60 in good health and CMV-seropositive.

The table lists this clone with a count of one. The CDR3, as DNA: TGCGCCAGCAGCTTGGGGAGGGCTGAAGCTTTCTTT. It specifies CASSLGRAEAFF. This sequence joins TRBV5-1 and TRBJ1-1; D unclear. Between the trimmed V and J ends, which lost 0 bases and 6 bases, there was a span of 6 bases. Per the germline V gene, CDR1 is SGHRS and CDR2 is YFSETQ. The CDR3 is 12 amino acids. The variable domain in full, with the rest retrieved from reference TRBV5-1 and TRBJ1-1, is KAGVTQTPRYLIKTRGQQVTLSCSPISGHRSVSWYQQTPGQGLQFLFEYFSETQRNKGNFPGRFSGRQFSNSRSEMNVSTLELGDSALYLCASSLGRAEAFFGQGTRLTVV.

This chain connects TRBV9 to TRBJ2-1; 9 nucleotides align to TRBD1. The CDR3 extends over 15 amino acids. V lost 3 bases to trimming and J lost 4 bases; unmatched junction nucleotides: 5. In germline, CDR1 is SGDLS, CDR2 YYNGEE. The CDR3 nucleotides are TGTGCCAGCAGCGGGCGGGACAGGGTTTACAATGAGCAGTTCTTC. It encodes CASSGRDRVYNEQFF.

J is TRBJ1-2 and V is TRBV29-1; TRBD1 might be the D (5 bases). Germline V CDR1 and CDR2: SQVTM, ANQGSEA. V was cut by 7 bases and J by 7 bases, with 19 bases left in between. The CDR3 contains 13 residues. The CDR3 here is CSGTTARSFGYTF. The CDR3 DNA reads TGCAGCGGAACGACAGCGAGGTCGTTTGGCTACACCTTC.

The V gene is TRBV4-1, the J gene TRBJ2-1; TRBD2 aligns across 7 bases. The length of the CDR3 is 14 residues. Germline assignment: CDR1 MGHRA and CDR2 YSYEKL. V was pared by 0 bases and J by 7 bases, with 3 bases of the junction left unmatched. The CDR3 sequence is CASSQETSRNEQFF. CDR3 DNA sequence: TGCGCCAGCAGCCAAGAGACTAGCCGTAATGAGCAGTTCTTC.

The chain recombines TRBV10-3 with TRBJ1-3, with D uncertain. Germline CDR1 is ENHRY and CDR2 is SYGVKD. V lost 3 bases, J lost 0 bases, and 12 bases lay in between. This CDR3 contains 16 residues. In DNA, the CDR3 is TGTGCCATCAGTGACAGGAACACCTACTCTGGAAACACCATATATTTT. As protein: CAISDRNTYSGNTIYF.

The chain joins TRBV6-6 to TRBJ1-2; 8 bases are shared with TRBD1. Trimming removed 2 bases from V and 6 bases from J; junction bases left unmatched: 8. The CDR3 length is 15 residues. Germline CDR1 and CDR2: MNHNY and SVGAGI (reference sequence). This CDR3 is CASSYITGGRDGYTF. The CDR3 region has the DNA TGTGCCAGCAGTTACATAACAGGGGGTCGGGATGGCTACACCTTC.

Comments on this clone: One end of the junction does not line up with germline, which may come from a read error. The rearrangement links TRBV9 to TRBJ2-1; D might be TRBD2 (5 bases). Germline V gene lookup returns CDR1 SGDLS and CDR2 YYNGEE. The CDR3 is 13 amino acids. The DNA of the CDR3 is TGTGCCAGCAGCCCGTCAGGCGGACGGGATCAGCTCTTC. This encodes CASSPSGGRDQLF.

The rearrangement links TRBV5-1 to TRBJ1-5; D gene unclear. The length of the CDR3 is 15 residues. Trimming stripped 4 bases from V and 3 bases from J, with 14 bases between. Germline CDR1 SGHRS, CDR2 YFSETQ. The CDR3 spells CASSPFVGNNQPQHF. CDR3 DNA sequence: TGCGCCAGCAGCCCGTTTGTCGGGAACAATCAGCCCCAGCATTTT.

Note on this clone: Germline is not matched at one junction end, which may reflect a read error. The chain is built from TRBV7-9 and TRBJ2-2, with 7 bases fitting TRBD1. This CDR3 contains 16 residues. Per the germline V gene, CDR1 is SEHNR and CDR2 is FQNEAQ (reference sequence). The CDR3 sequence is CSSSTPPGGDTGELFF. In DNA form, the CDR3 reads TGTTCCAGCAGTACCCCCCCAGGGGGAGATACCGGGGAGCTGTTTTTT.

The gene calls are TRBV13 and TRBJ2-5, with D maybe TRBD1 (5 bases). CDR3 length: 13 residues. In germline, CDR1 is PRHDT, CDR2 FYEKMQ (reference sequence). The germline V and J ends were trimmed by 5 bases and 1 base, with 8 bases remaining between them. In nucleotides, the CDR3 is TGTGCCAGCAGCCAGGGTGGCCAAGAGACCCAGTACTTC. Its protein product is CASSQGGQETQYF.

Here the CDR3 reads CASSYSAGNYEQYF. The CDR3, as DNA: TGTGCCAGCAGTTACTCGGCGGGGAACTACGAGCAGTACTTC. The chain uses TRBV6-6 and TRBJ2-7; possible D gene TRBD2, 6 bases. The CDR3 covers 14 residues. The germline V gene encodes CDR1 MNHNY and CDR2 SVGAGI (reference sequence). The V end lost 0 bases, the J end lost 3 bases, and 9 bases lay between the germline ends.

The genes are TRBV2 and TRBJ1-2, with 10 positions matching TRBD1. V gave up 6 bases and J gave up 6 bases; unmatched junction bases: 7. The CDR3 extends over 14 amino acids. Germline V gene lookup returns CDR1 SNHLY and CDR2 FYNNEI. CDR3 in amino acids: CASRVETGGHGYTF. The CDR3 DNA follows: TGTGCCAGCAGGGTGGAGACAGGGGGCCATGGCTACACCTTC.

This clone has just one count. V gene TRBV7-2 combines with J gene TRBJ2-7; no clear D gene. Germline V lookup: CDR1 SGHTA, CDR2 FQGNSA. The CDR3 is 11 amino acids. With 5 bases removed from V and 6 bases from J, the gap between germline ends came to 8 bases. The DNA for the CDR3 is TGTGCCAGCAGCATAACGCGCGAGCAGTACTTC. Residues: CASSITREQYF.

For this clone: One junction end disagrees with the germline gene, perhaps due to a read error. The V gene is TRBV19, the J gene TRBJ1-5; D gene ambiguous. The CDR3 length is 17 residues. Germline CDR1 reads LNHDA; CDR2 reads SQIVND (reference sequence). The chain's CDR3 is CDSSGRLGADSNQPQHF. In DNA, the CDR3 is TGTGACAGTAGCGGTCGACTAGGAGCGGATAGCAATCAGCCCCAGCATTTT.